This note documents a single T cell receptor beta chain sequence. Its specificity is not known. This record comes from a study of shared clonotypes between healthy human individuals. Study-level information: Donor ages ranged 18 to 49 years: a couple of women, a few men. Study results and limitations: When naive CD4 clonotypes were compared across several donors, 4% to 6.5% were shared. Even with large depth, rarefaction showed that sorted-subset sequencing was incomplete.

Several immunoSEQ plates received, in even portions, the genomic DNA of each subset. The data were produced by immunoSEQ multiplex PCR, yet TCRdb's version contains in-frame clones alone and is incomplete. The profile covers a few million clones, with 90% to 95% appearing a single time and about 0.13% taken by the ten largest. The CDR3 is 16 residues long. The trim removed 4 bases at V and 6 bases at J, leaving 10 bases unmatched. The germline V gene encodes CDR1 SGHNT and CDR2 YYREEE (reference sequence). The sample was naive CD4+ T cells sorted from blood. Subset denoted: CD45RA+ positively selected. This chain connects TRBV5-4 to TRBJ2-7; 13 bases match TRBD2. This sequence originates from a young man in good health. Here the CDR3 reads CASSTGLAGVTGEQYF. The CDR3 DNA is TGTGCCAGCAGCACCGGACTAGCGGGAGTTACAGGCGAGCAGTACTTC.